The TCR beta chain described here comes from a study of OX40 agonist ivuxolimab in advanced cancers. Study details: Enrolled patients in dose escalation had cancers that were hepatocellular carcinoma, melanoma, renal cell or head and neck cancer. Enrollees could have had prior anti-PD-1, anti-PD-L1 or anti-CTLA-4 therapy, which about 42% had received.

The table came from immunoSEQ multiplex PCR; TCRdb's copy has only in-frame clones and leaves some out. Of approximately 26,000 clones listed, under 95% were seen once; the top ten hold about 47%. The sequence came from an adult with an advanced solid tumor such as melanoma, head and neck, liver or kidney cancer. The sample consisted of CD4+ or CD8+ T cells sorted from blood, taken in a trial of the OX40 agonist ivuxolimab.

Written as DNA, the CDR3 is TGTGCCAGCAGCTTACTTGGATTGAACACTGAAGCTTTCTTT. As protein: CASSLLGLNTEAFF. The chain employs TRBV7-9 and TRBJ1-1; D not resolved. The V gene's germline CDR1 is SEHNR and CDR2 FQNEAQ (reference sequence). V lost 2 bases to trimming and J lost 0 bases, with 7 bases between them. The CDR3 has 14 residues.